The 26 T cell receptor beta chains presented below share a single source sample, sequenced in a study of early stage breast cancer tumors. The data were produced by immunoSEQ multiplex PCR, yet TCRdb's version contains in-frame clones alone and is incomplete. The table lists 40,000 to 60,000 clones, about 77% of them singletons. The sample consisted of blood. The receptor source for this set is a person in their 40s with breast cancer.

The chain has TRBV30 and TRBJ1-4; the D is unclear. V was pared by 2 bases and J by 7 bases, with 8 bases between. Per the germline V gene, CDR1 is GTSNPN and CDR2 is SVGIG (reference sequence). This CDR3 has 12 amino acids. The CDR3 sequence: CAWSQSSEKLFF. The CDR3 DNA reads TGTGCCTGGAGTCAATCCAGTGAAAAACTGTTTTTT.

The chain uses TRBV27 and TRBJ2-1; 8 nucleotides line up with TRBD2. CDR1 and CDR2 (germline): MNHEY, SMNVEV (reference sequence). J gave up 6 bases and V 3 bases, and 7 bases lay outside the gene matches. This CDR3 has 15 residues. The CDR3 spells CASSLGGTSFNEQFF. For the CDR3, the DNA is TGTGCCAGCAGTTTGGGGGGGACTAGTTTCAATGAGCAGTTCTTC.

This rearrangement joins TRBV5-1 to TRBJ2-5; TRBD2 aligns across 11 bases. The CDR3 is 15 residues long. Trimming removed 4 bases from V and 5 bases from J; junction bases left unmatched: 7. Germline V gene data show CDR1 as SGHRS and CDR2 as YFSETQ. The chain's CDR3 is CASSLGLAARETQYF. DNA of the CDR3: TGCGCCAGCAGCCTGGGACTAGCGGCGCGGGAGACCCAGTACTTC.

This clone has just a few counts. CDR3 bases: TGTGCCTGGAGTGTATCAGGCAGCCTTAGGACGTACTTC. Its translation is CAWSVSGSLRTYF. The rearrangement joins TRBV30 to TRBJ2-7; D is unresolved. The CDR3 is 13 amino acids. Between the trimmed V and J ends, which lost 0 bases and 12 bases, there was a span of 18 bases. Germline assignment: CDR1 GTSNPN and CDR2 SVGIG (reference sequence). Full variable domain (outside the CDR3, taken from reference TRBV30 and TRBJ2-7): SQTIHQWPATLVQPVGSPLSLECTVEGTSNPNLYWYRQAAGRGLQLLFYSVGIGQISSEVPQNLSASRPQDRQFILSSKKLLLSDSGFYLCAWSVSGSLRTYFGPGTRLTVT.

This chain uses TRBV2 with TRBJ2-3; 9 bases line up with TRBD1. CDR3 length: 16 residues. Germline V gene data show CDR1 as SNHLY and CDR2 as FYNNEI. The junction had 5 bases not matched to a gene; V was cut back by 1 base and J by 3 bases. This CDR3 reads CASSEGMGQGTDTQYF. In DNA, the CDR3 is TGTGCCAGCAGTGAAGGTATGGGACAGGGAACAGATACGCAGTATTTT.

CDR3 protein: CSALGQIGYTF. The CDR3 DNA reads TGCAGTGCTCTTGGACAGATTGGCTACACCTTC. The chain links TRBV20-1 to TRBJ1-2, with D possibly TRBD1 on 6 matching bases. This CDR3 has 11 residues. CDR1 and CDR2 (germline): DFQATT, SNEGSKA (reference sequence). V was pared by 5 bases and J by 7 bases, with 11 bases between.

This chain uses TRBV19 with TRBJ2-1; possibly TRBD1 for D (6 bases). V lost 9 bases and J lost 6, with 18 bases in between. The CDR3 is made up of 14 amino acids. The germline CDR1 and CDR2 sequences are LNHDA and SQIVND (reference sequence). The CDR3 spells CASQPAGVSNEQFF. In nucleotides, the CDR3 is TGTGCCAGCCAACCAGCAGGGGTTTCCAATGAGCAGTTCTTC.

Here the CDR3 reads CASRRTLTNEKLFF. The CDR3 region has the DNA TGTGCCAGTAGGAGGACTCTAACTAATGAAAAACTGTTTTTT. The chain is built from TRBV19 and TRBJ1-4; D gene unclear. V was pared by 6 bases and J by 1 base, with 9 bases between. Germline V lookup: CDR1 LNHDA, CDR2 SQIVND (reference sequence). The CDR3 runs to 14 residues. The full variable domain, rest sourced from reference TRBV19 and TRBJ1-4, is DGGITQSPKYLFRKEGQNVTLSCEQNLNHDAMYWYRQDPGQGLRLIYYSQIVNDFQKGDIAEGYSVSREKKESFPLTVTSAQKNPTAFYLCASRRTLTNEKLFFGSGTQLSVL.

CDR3 residues: CASSPISPLLAGSYEQYF. In DNA, the CDR3 is TGCGCCAGCAGCCCCATAAGCCCTTTACTAGCGGGATCTTACGAGCAGTACTTC. The chain recombines TRBV5-1 with TRBJ2-7; TRBD2 matches at 10 bases. Germline trimming cut 4 bases from V and 4 bases from J; bases unmatched to any gene: 17. The CDR3 sequence is 18 residues long. From germline, CDR1 is SGHRS and CDR2 YFSETQ.

CDR3 in DNA: TGTGCCAGCCGAGGGGGGAATGAGCAGTTCTTC. As protein: CASRGGNEQFF. The chain recombines TRBV7-2 with TRBJ2-1; D may correspond to TRBD1 or TRBD2 (6 bases each). Germline lookup yields CDR1 SGHTA and CDR2 FQGNSA. The CDR3 length is 11 residues. Deletions cut 8 bases from V and 7 bases from J, with 9 bases between.

In its sample, this clone was seen a few times. The chain has TRBV7-9 and TRBJ2-2; TRBD1 matches 9 bases. J was trimmed by 4 bases and V by 0 bases; bases with no gene match: 0. CDR1 and CDR2 from the germline V gene are SEHNR and FQNEAQ (reference sequence). The CDR3 totals 15 residues. CDR3 DNA: TGTGCCAGCAGCTTAGCGACAGGGGGCACCGGGGAGCTGTTTTTT. Translating gives CASSLATGGTGELFF.

The rearrangement joins TRBV19 to TRBJ2-7, with 7 bases lining up with TRBD2. This CDR3 has 13 amino acids. Germline V gives CDR1 LNHDA, CDR2 SQIVND (reference sequence). V shed 6 bases and J 10 bases; nucleotides not matched to a gene: 12. CDR3 sequence: CASSPTGRESQYF. DNA of the CDR3: TGTGCCAGTAGCCCGACCGGGCGGGAGTCACAGTACTTC. Full variable domain (rest looked up from reference TRBV19 and TRBJ2-7): DGGITQSPKYLFRKEGQNVTLSCEQNLNHDAMYWYRQDPGQGLRLIYYSQIVNDFQKGDIAEGYSVSREKKESFPLTVTSAQKNPTAFYLCASSPTGRESQYFGPGTRLTVT.

This chain links TRBV6-5 with TRBJ2-7; 8 bases line up with TRBD2. The ends lost 9 bases at V and 2 bases at J; junction bases unmatched: 6. Germline assignment: CDR1 MNHEY and CDR2 SVGAGI. CDR3 size: 13 residues. In DNA form, the CDR3 reads TGTGCCAGAGAAGCGGGAGTTACCTACGAGCAGTACTTC. This translates into CAREAGVTYEQYF.

In this sample, this clone turned up a few times. The chain recombines TRBV6-6 with TRBJ1-1; TRBD1 is a possible D gene (5 bases). The V end was cut by 5 bases, the J end by 1 base, with 14 bases between. This CDR3 contains 15 residues. CDR1 is MNHNY, CDR2 SVGAGI, per germline (reference sequence). The CDR3 DNA is TGTGCCAGCAGTGACCGGGACCGTCGGAACACTGAAGCTTTCTTT. It translates to CASSDRDRRNTEAFF.

The V gene is TRBV30, the J gene TRBJ1-1; possible D gene TRBD1, 6 bases. Germline CDR1 is GTSNPN and CDR2 is SVGIG (reference sequence). Trimming removed 4 bases from V and 5 bases from J, with 14 bases in between. The CDR3 is 13 amino acids. This chain's CDR3 is CAWTDSQGTEAFF. Written as DNA, the CDR3 is TGTGCCTGGACTGATTCACAGGGAACTGAAGCTTTCTTT.

The gene calls are TRBV7-9 and TRBJ2-1; possibly TRBD1 for D (6 bases). The CDR3 runs 14 residues. Between the trimmed V and J ends, which lost 5 bases and 7 bases, there was a span of 15 bases. CDR1 is SEHNR, CDR2 FQNEAQ, per germline (reference sequence). The CDR3 spells CASSPTDSWNEQFF. Written as DNA, the CDR3 is TGTGCCAGCAGCCCGACGGACAGCTGGAATGAGCAGTTCTTC.

The chain joins TRBV18 to TRBJ2-5; D gene unclear. V was clipped by 3 bases and J by 5 bases, with 7 bases between them. The V gene's germline CDR1 is KGHSH and CDR2 LQKENI. The CDR3 length is 12 residues. The CDR3 coding sequence is TGTGCCAGCTCACCTTCCGGGGAGACCCAGTACTTC. Its translation is CASSPSGETQYF. The variable domain in full, with the rest retrieved from reference TRBV18 and TRBJ2-5, is NAGVMQNPRHLVRRRGQEARLRCSPMKGHSHVYWYRQLPEEGLKFMVYLQKENIIDESGMPKERFSAEFPKEGPSILRIQQVVRGDSAAYFCASSPSGETQYFGPGTRLLVL.

The chain has TRBV5-1 and TRBJ2-2; 9 bases are a match to TRBD2. The trim removed 6 bases at V and 1 base at J, leaving 13 bases unmatched. Germline values: CDR1 SGHRS, CDR2 YFSETQ. The CDR3 length is 18 residues. CDR3 sequence: CASIRLPLSGGNTGELFF. In nucleotides, the CDR3 is TGCGCCAGCATCCGCTTACCCCTTAGCGGGGGGAACACCGGGGAGCTGTTTTTT.

The CDR3 spells CASSLGTGYRYEQYF. CDR3 in DNA: TGTGCCAGCAGTCTTGGGACAGGCTATCGGTACGAGCAGTACTTC. The rearrangement joins TRBV6-5 to TRBJ2-7; TRBD1 aligns across 8 bases. This CDR3 has 15 amino acids. Germline CDR1 MNHEY, CDR2 SVGAGI. The ends lost 5 bases at V and 4 bases at J; junction bases unmatched: 10.

The chain employs TRBV5-1 and TRBJ2-1, with a weak D call TRBD1 (5 bases). Germline lookup yields CDR1 SGHRS and CDR2 YFSETQ. CDR3 length: 17 residues. Trimming pared 4 bases from V and 7 bases from J, leaving 24 bases between. The CDR3 DNA sequence: TGCGCCAGCAGCCCGGGTGTGGGGCAGTGGAATCGGAATGAGCAGTTCTTC. This sequence encodes CASSPGVGQWNRNEQFF.

This clone was detected a few times. The rearrangement joins TRBV6-6 to TRBJ1-2; D is unresolved. The CDR3 has 12 amino acids. Germline V gene data show CDR1 as MNHNY and CDR2 as SVGAGI (reference sequence). V was clipped by 10 bases and J by 0 bases, with 9 bases between them. The CDR3 bases are TGTGCCACCGAGGGATCTAACTATGGCTACACCTTC. Its translation is CATEGSNYGYTF.

Turning to this clone: One end of the junction varies from germline; a read error may be responsible. The chain carries TRBV11-2 and TRBJ2-3; D unclear. The CDR3 is 13 amino acids. Germline loops: CDR1 SGHAT, CDR2 FQNNGV. CDR3: CASSLDPADTQYF. Written as DNA, the CDR3 is TGTGCCAGCAGCCTAGACCCCGCAGATACGCAGTATTTT.

The chain is built from TRBV18 and TRBJ1-2, with 8 positions matching TRBD1. The CDR3 runs 13 residues. Trimming at V came to 5 bases and at J to 8 bases, leaving 7 bases not matched to a gene. Germline values: CDR1 KGHSH, CDR2 LQKENI. Here the CDR3 DNA reads TGTGCCAGCTCAGGCGGACAGGGCCGGGGCTACACCTTC. It yields the protein CASSGGQGRGYTF.

The rearrangement links TRBV2 to TRBJ1-2; TRBD1 aligns across 7 bases. The CDR3 sequence is 14 residues long. Unmatched junction bases numbered 8, after V lost 6 bases and J lost 4 bases. Germline CDR1 reads SNHLY; CDR2 reads FYNNEI. CDR3 DNA: TGTGCCAGCAGAAGACAGGGAATGGGCTATGGCTACACCTTC. It specifies CASRRQGMGYGYTF.

The chain joins TRBV18 to TRBJ2-5; D is unclear. Judging by the DNA end, TRBJ2-7 fits better; the J call may be wrong. The CDR3 has 14 amino acids. Germline CDR1 reads KGHSH; CDR2 reads LQKENI. This CDR3 reads CASSPHEPDYEQYF. CDR3 DNA: TGTGCCAGCTCCCCTCATGAACCCGATTACGAGCAGTACTTC.

The chain links TRBV5-1 to TRBJ2-7; 10 positions match TRBD1. This CDR3 is built from 16 residues. V shed 0 bases, J shed 1 base, and the junction held 4 bases outside the gene matches. Germline values: CDR1 SGHRS, CDR2 YFSETQ. CDR3 bases: TGCGCCAGCAGCTTGGCGGGGACAGGGGTTTCCTACGAGCAGTACTTC. Translated: CASSLAGTGVSYEQYF.